This entry features one T cell receptor beta chain sequence. Its target is unknown. The sample is drawn from a study of graft-versus-host responses after intestinal transplantation. Study observations and caveats: Researchers found peak circulating GvH clone levels linked to early post-transplant HvG declines. Within allografts, high graft-versus-host to host-versus-graft clonal ratios were seen among patients with graft-donor T cell macrochimerism.

Germline CDR1 reads MNHNS; CDR2 reads SASEGT. CDR3 length: 17 residues. After removal of 0 bases from V and 0 bases from J, the junction contained 5 bases not matched to a gene. The method was immunoSEQ multiplex PCR; TCRdb's version includes in-frame clones alone and lacks a portion of them. The repertoire holds more than 85,000 clones, with 82% as singletons. The sequence was obtained from a human donor who received an intestinal transplant. This chain connects TRBV6-1 to TRBJ2-7; 10 bases match TRBD2. Sample: unstimulated CD4+ T cells sorted from spleen or lymph node cells, taken before intestinal transplant. The CDR3 region is CASSEAGTSDRSYEQYF. The CDR3 DNA reads TGTGCCAGCAGTGAAGCAGGGACTAGCGATCGCTCCTACGAGCAGTACTTC.